This T cell receptor beta chain was sequenced during a study of blood T cell repertoires in COVID-19. Study-level background: T cells, B-cell-depleted T cells, or PBMCs provided the cDNA or gDNA that served as material.

Individuals drawn from about 26 US areas were roughly 18 to 95 years old. Each participant's cohort was designated according to participant-reported clinical history. Method: immunoSEQ multiplex PCR; TCRdb's copy keeps in-frame clones and lacks some. The table records roughly 140,000 clones, 75% to 90% of them present only once. The CDR3 sequence is 15 residues long. With 2 bases clipped from V and 7 bases from J, the junction kept 9 bases outside the gene matches. From germline, CDR1 is KGHSH and CDR2 LQKENI. The V and J genes are TRBV18 and TRBJ1-2, with 8 bases aligning to TRBD1. Sequencing was performed on PBMCs or T cells enriched from blood (not recorded which). This receptor was taken from a man aged 55 to 69 who had recovered from COVID-19. CDR3 DNA sequence: TGTGCCAGCTCACCATTTGGGGCAGGGGGCCTTGGCTACACCTTC. It codes for CASSPFGAGGLGYTF.